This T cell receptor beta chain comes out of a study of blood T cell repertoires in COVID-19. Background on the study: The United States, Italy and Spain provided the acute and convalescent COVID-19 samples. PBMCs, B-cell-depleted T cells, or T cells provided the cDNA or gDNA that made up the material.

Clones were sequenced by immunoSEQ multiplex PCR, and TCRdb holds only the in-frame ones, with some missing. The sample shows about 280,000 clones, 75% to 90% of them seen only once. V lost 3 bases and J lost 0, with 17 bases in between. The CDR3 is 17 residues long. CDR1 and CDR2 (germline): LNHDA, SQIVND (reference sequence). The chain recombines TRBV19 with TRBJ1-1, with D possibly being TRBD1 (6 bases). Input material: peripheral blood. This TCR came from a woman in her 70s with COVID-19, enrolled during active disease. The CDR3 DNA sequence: TGTGCCAGTAGTATTATTCCTGGACAGAGCTTGAACACTGAAGCTTTCTTT. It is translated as CASSIIPGQSLNTEAFF.